The sequence of this T cell receptor beta chain was determined in a study of blood T cell repertoires in COVID-19. Study overall: The origin of the acute and convalescent COVID-19 samples was the United States, Italy and Spain. PBMCs, B-cell-depleted T cells, or T cells were the source of the cDNA or gDNA that made up the material.

This clone has just a few counts. J lost 5 bases, V lost 7 bases, and 8 bases had no gene match. CDR1 SNHLY and CDR2 FYNNEI come from the germline V gene. This CDR3 is 15 amino acids long. In the original analysis: From reference gene primer amplification, estimates of nucleated cell counts were derived. Sequenced by immunoSEQ multiplex PCR; TCRdb stores in-frame clones only, minus some. From that table come the V and J calls and clone size; the DNA was used to work out D and trimming. Of over 90,000 clones listed, around 83% are singletons. The sample was peripheral blood. The clonotype originates from a woman aged 60 to 75 in a cohort sampled during active or convalescent COVID-19. V and J are TRBV2 and TRBJ1-4; 9 bases line up with TRBD1. CDR3: CASIAQGAGNEKLFF. The CDR3 DNA reads TGTGCCAGCATCGCACAGGGGGCTGGGAATGAAAAACTGTTTTTT.